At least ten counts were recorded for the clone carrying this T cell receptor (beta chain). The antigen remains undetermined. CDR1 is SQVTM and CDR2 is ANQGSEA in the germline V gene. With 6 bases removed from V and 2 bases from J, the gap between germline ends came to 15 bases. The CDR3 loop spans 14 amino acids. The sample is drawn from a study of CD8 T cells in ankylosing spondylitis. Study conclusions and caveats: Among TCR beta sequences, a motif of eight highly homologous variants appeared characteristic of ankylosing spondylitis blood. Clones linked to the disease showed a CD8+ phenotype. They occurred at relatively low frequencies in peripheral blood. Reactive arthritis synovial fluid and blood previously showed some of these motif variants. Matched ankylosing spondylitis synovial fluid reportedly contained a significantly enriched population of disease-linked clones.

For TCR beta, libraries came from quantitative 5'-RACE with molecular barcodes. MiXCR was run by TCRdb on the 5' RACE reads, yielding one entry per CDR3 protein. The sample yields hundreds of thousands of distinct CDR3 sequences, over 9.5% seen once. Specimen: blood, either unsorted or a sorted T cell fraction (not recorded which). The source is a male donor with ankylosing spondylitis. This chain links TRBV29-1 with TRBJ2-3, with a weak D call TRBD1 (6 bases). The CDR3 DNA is TGCAGCGTCGTACAGGGTTCTCTCACAGATACGCAGTATTTT. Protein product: CSVVQGSLTDTQYF.